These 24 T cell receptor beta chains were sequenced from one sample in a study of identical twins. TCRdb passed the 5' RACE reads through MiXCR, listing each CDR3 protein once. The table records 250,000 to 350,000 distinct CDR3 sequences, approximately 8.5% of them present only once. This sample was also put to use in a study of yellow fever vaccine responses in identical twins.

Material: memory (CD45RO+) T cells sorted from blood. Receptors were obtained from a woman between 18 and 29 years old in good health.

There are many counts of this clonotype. In nucleotides, the CDR3 is TGTGCCATCAGTGATCTAAGCCAAGAGACCCAGTACTTC. Protein sequence: CAISDLSQETQYF. The rearrangement links TRBV10-3 to TRBJ2-5, with D uncertain. CDR3 length equals 13 residues. Trimming shortened V by 3 bases and J by 1 base, and 6 bases separated the two germline ends. Germline CDR1 reads ENHRY; CDR2 reads SYGVKD.

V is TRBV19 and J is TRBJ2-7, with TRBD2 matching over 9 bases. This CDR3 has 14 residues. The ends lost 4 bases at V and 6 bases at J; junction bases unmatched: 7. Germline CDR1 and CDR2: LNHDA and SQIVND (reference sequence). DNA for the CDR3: TGTGCCAGTAGTAATGCGGGAGGGATCAGCGAGCAGTACTTC. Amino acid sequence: CASSNAGGISEQYF.

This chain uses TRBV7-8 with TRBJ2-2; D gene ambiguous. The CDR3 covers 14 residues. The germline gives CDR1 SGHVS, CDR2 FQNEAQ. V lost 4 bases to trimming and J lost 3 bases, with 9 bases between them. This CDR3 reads CASSSALDTGELFF. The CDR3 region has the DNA TGTGCCAGCAGCTCAGCCCTAGACACCGGGGAGCTGTTTTTT.

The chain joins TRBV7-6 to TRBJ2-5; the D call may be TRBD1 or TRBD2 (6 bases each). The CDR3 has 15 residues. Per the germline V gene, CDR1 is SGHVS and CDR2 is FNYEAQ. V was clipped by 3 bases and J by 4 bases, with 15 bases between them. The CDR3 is CASSLQVRGGETQYF. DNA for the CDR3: TGTGCCAGCAGCTTGCAGGTCAGGGGAGGAGAGACCCAGTACTTC.

Written as DNA, the CDR3 is TGCAGCGGGGGTCAAACAGGCTCCGAGCAGTACTTC. This translates into CSGGQTGSEQYF. This chain joins TRBV29-1 and TRBJ2-7; the D gene is possibly TRBD1 (5 bases). Between the trimmed V and J ends, which lost 7 bases and 6 bases, there was a span of 16 bases. Germline V gives CDR1 SQVTM, CDR2 ANQGSEA. The CDR3 runs 12 residues.

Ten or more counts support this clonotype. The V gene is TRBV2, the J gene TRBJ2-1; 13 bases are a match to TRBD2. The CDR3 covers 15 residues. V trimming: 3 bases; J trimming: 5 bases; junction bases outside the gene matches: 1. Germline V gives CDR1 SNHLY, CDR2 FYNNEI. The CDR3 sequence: CASSEGLAGHNEQFF. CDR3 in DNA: TGTGCCAGCAGTGAGGGACTAGCGGGACACAATGAGCAGTTCTTC.

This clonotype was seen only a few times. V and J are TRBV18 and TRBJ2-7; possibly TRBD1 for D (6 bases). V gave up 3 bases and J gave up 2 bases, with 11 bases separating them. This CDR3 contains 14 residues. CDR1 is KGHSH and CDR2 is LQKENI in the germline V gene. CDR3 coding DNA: TGTGCCAGCTCACCCTCGAACAGGGCCTACGAGCAGTACGTC. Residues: CASSPSNRAYEQYV.

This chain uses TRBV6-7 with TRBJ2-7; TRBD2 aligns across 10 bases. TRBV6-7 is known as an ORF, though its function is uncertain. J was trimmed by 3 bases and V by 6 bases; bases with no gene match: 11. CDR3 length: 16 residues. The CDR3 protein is CASSPRLAGRYYEQYF. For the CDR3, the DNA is TGTGCCAGCAGCCCGAGACTAGCGGGCCGGTACTACGAGCAGTACTTC.

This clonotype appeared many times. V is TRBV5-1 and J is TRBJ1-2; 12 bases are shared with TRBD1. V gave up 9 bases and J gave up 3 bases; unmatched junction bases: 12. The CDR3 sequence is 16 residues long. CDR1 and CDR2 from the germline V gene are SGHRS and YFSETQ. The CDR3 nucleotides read TGCGCCACCAGGCCGGGACAGGGGGCTTCGGACTATGGCTACACCTTC. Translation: CATRPGQGASDYGYTF.

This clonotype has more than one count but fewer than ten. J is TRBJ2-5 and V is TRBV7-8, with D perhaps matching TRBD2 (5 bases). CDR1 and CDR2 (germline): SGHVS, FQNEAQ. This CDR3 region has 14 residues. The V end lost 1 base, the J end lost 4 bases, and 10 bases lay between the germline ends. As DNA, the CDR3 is TGTGCCAGCAGCTTAGATCGGGGTACAGAGACCCAGTACTTC. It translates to CASSLDRGTETQYF.

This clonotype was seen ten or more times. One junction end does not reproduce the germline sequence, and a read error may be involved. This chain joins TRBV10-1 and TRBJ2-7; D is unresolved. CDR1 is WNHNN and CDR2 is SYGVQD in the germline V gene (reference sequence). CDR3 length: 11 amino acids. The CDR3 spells CASSDSYEQYF. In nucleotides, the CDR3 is TGTGCCAGCAGTGACTCCTACGAGCAGTACTTC.

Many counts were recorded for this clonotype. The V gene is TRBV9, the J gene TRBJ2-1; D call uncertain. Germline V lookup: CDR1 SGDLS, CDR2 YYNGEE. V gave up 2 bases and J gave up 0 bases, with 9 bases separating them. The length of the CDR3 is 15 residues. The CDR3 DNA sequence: TGTGCCAGCAGCGTGAGCGAGCACTCCTACAATGAGCAGTTCTTC. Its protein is CASSVSEHSYNEQFF.

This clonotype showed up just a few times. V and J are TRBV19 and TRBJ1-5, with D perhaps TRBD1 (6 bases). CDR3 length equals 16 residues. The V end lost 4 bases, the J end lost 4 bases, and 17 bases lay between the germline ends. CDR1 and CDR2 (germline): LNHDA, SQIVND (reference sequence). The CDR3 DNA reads TGTGCCAGTAGTACCACGGGACAATTCGGAAATCAGCCCCAGCATTTT. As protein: CASSTTGQFGNQPQHF.

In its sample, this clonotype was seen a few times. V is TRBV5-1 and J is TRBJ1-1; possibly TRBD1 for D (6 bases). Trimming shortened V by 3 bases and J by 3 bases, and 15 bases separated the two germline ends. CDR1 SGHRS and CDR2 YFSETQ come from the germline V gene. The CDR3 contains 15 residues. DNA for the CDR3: TGCGCCAGCAGCTCGTTAGGGGGAGGTTACACTGAAGCTTTCTTT. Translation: CASSSLGGGYTEAFF.

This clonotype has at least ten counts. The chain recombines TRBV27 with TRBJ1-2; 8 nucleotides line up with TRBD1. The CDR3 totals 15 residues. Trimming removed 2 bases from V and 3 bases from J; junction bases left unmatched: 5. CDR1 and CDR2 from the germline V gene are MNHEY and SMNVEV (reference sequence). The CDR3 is CASSLKPGGDYGYTF. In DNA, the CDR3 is TGTGCCAGCAGTTTAAAGCCAGGGGGCGACTATGGCTACACCTTC.

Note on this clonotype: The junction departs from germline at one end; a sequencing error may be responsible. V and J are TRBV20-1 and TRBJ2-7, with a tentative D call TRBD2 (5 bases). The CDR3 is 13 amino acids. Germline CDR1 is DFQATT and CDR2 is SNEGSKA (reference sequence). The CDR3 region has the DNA TGCAGTGCCGAGGGAGCTGGATCCTACGAGCGGTACTTC. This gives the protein CSAEGAGSYERYF.

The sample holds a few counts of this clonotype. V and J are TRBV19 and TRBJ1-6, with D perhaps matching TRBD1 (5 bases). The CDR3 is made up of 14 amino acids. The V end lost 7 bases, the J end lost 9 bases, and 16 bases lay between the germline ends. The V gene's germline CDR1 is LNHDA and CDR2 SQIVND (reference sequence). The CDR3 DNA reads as TGTGCCAGTAAGGCCGGGGCCGATTTTTCACCCCTCCACTTT. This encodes CASKAGADFSPLHF. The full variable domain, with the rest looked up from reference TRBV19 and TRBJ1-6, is DGGITQSPKYLFRKEGQNVTLSCEQNLNHDAMYWYRQDPGQGLRLIYYSQIVNDFQKGDIAEGYSVSREKKESFPLTVTSAQKNPTAFYLCASKAGADFSPLHFGNGTRLTVT.

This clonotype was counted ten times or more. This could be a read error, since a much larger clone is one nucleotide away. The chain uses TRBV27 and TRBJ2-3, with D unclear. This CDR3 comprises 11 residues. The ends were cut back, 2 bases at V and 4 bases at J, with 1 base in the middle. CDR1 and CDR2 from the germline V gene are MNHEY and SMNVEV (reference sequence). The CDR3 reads CASSLPDTQYF. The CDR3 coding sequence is TGTGCCAGCAGTTTACCAGATACGCAGTATTTT.

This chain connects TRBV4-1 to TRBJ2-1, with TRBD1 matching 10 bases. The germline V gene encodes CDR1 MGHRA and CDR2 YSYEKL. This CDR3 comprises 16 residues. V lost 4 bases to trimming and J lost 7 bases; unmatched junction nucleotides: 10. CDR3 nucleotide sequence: TGCGCCAGCAGCCCTGAGACAGGGGGCGGTCAGAATGAGCAGTTCTTC. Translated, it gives CASSPETGGGQNEQFF.

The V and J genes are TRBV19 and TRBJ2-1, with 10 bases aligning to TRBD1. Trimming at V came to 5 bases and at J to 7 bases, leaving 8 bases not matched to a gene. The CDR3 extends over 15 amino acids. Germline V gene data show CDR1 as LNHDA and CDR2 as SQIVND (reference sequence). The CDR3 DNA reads TGTGCCAGTAGTCCGTCCCGGGACAGGGGAAATGAGCAGTTCTTC. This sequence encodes CASSPSRDRGNEQFF. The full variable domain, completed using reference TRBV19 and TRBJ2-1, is DGGITQSPKYLFRKEGQNVTLSCEQNLNHDAMYWYRQDPGQGLRLIYYSQIVNDFQKGDIAEGYSVSREKKESFPLTVTSAQKNPTAFYLCASSPSRDRGNEQFFGPGTRLTVL.

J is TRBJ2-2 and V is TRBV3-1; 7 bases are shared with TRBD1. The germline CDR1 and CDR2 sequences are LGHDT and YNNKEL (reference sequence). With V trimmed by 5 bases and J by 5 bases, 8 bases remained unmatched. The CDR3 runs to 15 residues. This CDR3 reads CASSSGQPKTGELFF. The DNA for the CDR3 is TGTGCCAGCAGCTCGGGACAGCCCAAGACCGGGGAGCTGTTTTTT.

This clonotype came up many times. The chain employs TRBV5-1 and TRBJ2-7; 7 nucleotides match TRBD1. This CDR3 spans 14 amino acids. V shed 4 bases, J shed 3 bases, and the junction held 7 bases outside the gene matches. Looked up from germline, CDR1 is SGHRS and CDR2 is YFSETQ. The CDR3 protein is CASSPPGQYYEQYF. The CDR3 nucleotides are TGCGCCAGCAGCCCACCGGGACAGTACTACGAGCAGTACTTC.

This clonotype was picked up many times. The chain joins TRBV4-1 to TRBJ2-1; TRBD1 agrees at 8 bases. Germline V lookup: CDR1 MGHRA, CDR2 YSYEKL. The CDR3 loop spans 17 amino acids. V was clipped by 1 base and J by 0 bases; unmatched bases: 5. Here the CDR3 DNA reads TGCGCCAGCAGCCAAGGACGGACAGGGCGCTCCTACAATGAGCAGTTCTTC. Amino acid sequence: CASSQGRTGRSYNEQFF.

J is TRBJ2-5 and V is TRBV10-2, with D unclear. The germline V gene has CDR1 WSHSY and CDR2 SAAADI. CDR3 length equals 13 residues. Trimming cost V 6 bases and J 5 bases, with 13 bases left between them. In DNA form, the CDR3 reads TGCGCCAGCAGCGACCGTCCCAGGGAGACCCAGTACTTC. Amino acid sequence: CASSDRPRETQYF.